This T cell receptor beta chain was identified during a study of T cells expressing NK-cell markers (dated by TCRdb to 2018 to 2020). Looking at the study overall: TCR beta-chain repertoires were profiled in sorted CD3+CD56+NKG2C+, CD3+CD56+NKG2C- and CD3+CD56-NKG2C+ T-cell subsets from several donors. The libraries were sequenced on Illumina HiSeq 2000/2500, MiSeq or NextSeq, producing 2 x 150 bp reads. Among the eight sequenced donors, only one was HCMV-seronegative, while the other seven were HCMV-seropositive. The study sequenced eight donors, all healthy volunteers chosen at random: three men and five women.

Here is what the overall study found, with its caveats: In six donors, the dominant CD3+CD56+NKG2C+ clonotypes ranked among the top 10 CD8+ clonotypes, making up 1.0-7.0% of CD8+ T cells. It remained unclear whether the expanded NKG2C-expressing T cell clones were specific for HCMV antigens. Those dominant clonotypes were again the most abundant among CD3+CD56-NKG2C+ cells in a few donors, at roughly 28.3-60.1%.

A commercial ELISA kit detecting HCMV-specific IgG in serum was used to determine HCMV serostatus. Peripheral blood mononuclear cells were isolated from blood by Ficoll density gradient centrifugation. To note about this clonotype: The antigen this receptor binds is unknown.

Data came from an Illumina HiSeq 2000. 5'RACE template switching, by which a universal primer site and unique molecular identifiers were added, was used to make TCR beta cDNA libraries. Synthesis of cDNA was primed from the TCR beta constant segment and was followed by two consecutive PCR amplification steps. Per the original workflow: MIGEC handled demultiplexing of the reads and grouping by UMI, while MiTCR was used to assemble and quantify clonotypes. To remove erroneous sequences, TCR cDNA sequences were retained only when supported by two or more reads. The tcR package was used for downstream repertoire analysis, and clonotypes were matched between fractions using CDR3 nucleotide sequence together with V segment. VDJmatch was used to annotate antigen specificity against VDJdb, with one amino acid substitution in CDR3 allowed. Following TCRdb reprocessing, every CDR3 protein sequence forms one entry, and DNA is not provided. The V and J calls, along with clone size, are taken from TCRdb and not from the paper's own processing. The sample table gives about 460,000 distinct CDR3 sequences. The ten largest clones add up to around 1.4% of the sample.

The TCR was taken from a woman in her 50s in good health. Donor details come from another sample of the same person, matched by shared clones. The sequenced material came from blood T cells: a sorted CD56 or NKG2C T cell subset, CD4+ or CD8+ T cells, or bulk PBMC T cells (not recorded which).

The encoded CDR3 is CASSPYEGAGAEAFF. The chain employs TRBV7-8 and TRBJ1-1; the D call from TCRdb, TRBD1, cannot be confirmed without DNA. Counted from cysteine to phenylalanine, this CDR3 has 15 amino acids. No DNA was logged. The germline V gene sets CDR1 to SGHVS and CDR2 to FQNEAQ.